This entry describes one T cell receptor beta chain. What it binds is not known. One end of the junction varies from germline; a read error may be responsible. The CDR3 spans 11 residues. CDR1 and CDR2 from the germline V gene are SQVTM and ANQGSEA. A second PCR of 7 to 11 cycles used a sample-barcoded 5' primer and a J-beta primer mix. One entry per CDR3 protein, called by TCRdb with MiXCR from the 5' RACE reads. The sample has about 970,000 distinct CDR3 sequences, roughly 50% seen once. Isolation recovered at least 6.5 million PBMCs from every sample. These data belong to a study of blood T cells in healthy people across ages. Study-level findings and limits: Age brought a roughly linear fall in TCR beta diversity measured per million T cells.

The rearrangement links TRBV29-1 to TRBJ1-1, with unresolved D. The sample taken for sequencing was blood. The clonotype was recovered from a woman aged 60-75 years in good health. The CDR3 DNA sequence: TGCAGCGTTCTCCAGAACACTGTAGCTTTCTTT. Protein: CSVLQNTVAFF.